Sequencing of this T cell receptor (beta chain) was carried out in a study of blood T cell repertoires in COVID-19. This clone appeared a few times. TCRdb keeps only in-frame clones here, not all; method: immunoSEQ multiplex PCR. The sample has about 44,000 clones; about 90% are singletons. Trimming cost V 5 bases and J 3 bases; bases outside gene matches: 9. Germline loops: CDR1 LNHNV, CDR2 YYDKDF (reference sequence). The CDR3 is 15 residues long. The sequencing input was peripheral blood. The genes are TRBV15 and TRBJ1-1; 7 bases match TRBD1. The TCR originated in a middle-aged woman with acute or convalescent COVID-19. The CDR3 reads CATSENRGSYTEAFF. CDR3 nucleotides: TGTGCCACCAGCGAAAACAGGGGATCATACACTGAAGCTTTCTTT.